These 26 T cell receptor beta chains were all obtained from the same sample, sequenced in a study of CD8 T cells in Susac syndrome. Random hexamers primed reverse transcription of 0.5 to 1 ug RNA. TCRdb ran MiXCR on the immunoSEQ multiplex PCR reads and lists one entry per CDR3 protein. The sample records 250,000 to 300,000 distinct CDR3 sequences, 85% being singletons. Sequenced input: CD8+ T cells from PBMCs. Receptors were obtained from a human donor with multiple sclerosis.

The chain has TRBV28 and TRBJ2-2; D assignment may be TRBD1 or TRBD2 (5 bases each). The CDR3 has 14 amino acids. Germline loops: CDR1 MDHEN, CDR2 SYDVKM. Trimming shortened V by 11 bases and J by 4 bases, and 17 bases separated the two germline ends. The DNA of the CDR3 is TGTGCCCTCGGGACGGCCTCTGGCACCGGGGAGCTGTTTTTT. Translated, it gives CALGTASGTGELFF.

The chain carries TRBV28 and TRBJ2-7, with D possibly TRBD2 on 5 matching bases. Germline V gives CDR1 MDHEN, CDR2 SYDVKM. The ends were cut back, 3 bases at V and 0 bases at J, with 12 bases in the middle. The CDR3 consists of 15 residues. CDR3 in amino acids: CASSLAGESSYEQYF. As DNA, the CDR3 is TGTGCCAGCAGTTTGGCTGGGGAGAGCTCCTACGAGCAGTACTTC.

CDR3 protein: CASGENEQFF. The CDR3 nucleotides are TGTGCCAGCGGAGAGAATGAGCAGTTCTTC. The chain combines TRBV9 with TRBJ2-1; D gene unclear. The CDR3 runs 10 residues. Germline CDR1 is SGDLS and CDR2 is YYNGEE. Between the trimmed V and J ends, which lost 7 bases and 7 bases, there was a span of 6 bases.

V and J are TRBV30 and TRBJ2-7; D unclear. Per germline, CDR1 GTSNPN and CDR2 SVGIG (reference sequence). The CDR3 is made up of 11 amino acids. V lost 0 bases to trimming and J lost 5 bases, with 5 bases between them. The CDR3 DNA sequence: TGTGCCTGGAGTGTTTCTGACGAGCAGTACTTC. This sequence encodes CAWSVSDEQYF.

The CDR3 DNA follows: TGTGCCAGTAGTATGGTAGCGGGAGTCGGATTCAAAAACATTCAGTACTTC. This sequence encodes CASSMVAGVGFKNIQYF. This sequence joins TRBV19 and TRBJ2-4, with TRBD2 identical over 9 bases. From germline, CDR1 is LNHDA and CDR2 SQIVND (reference sequence). The CDR3 sequence is 17 residues long. Trimming took 3 bases from V and 3 from J; bases not matched to a gene: 9.

This sequence joins TRBV27 and TRBJ1-5; D perhaps matches TRBD1 (6 bases). The germline V gene encodes CDR1 MNHEY and CDR2 SMNVEV (reference sequence). V shed 5 bases and J shed 0 bases, with 11 bases lying between them. This CDR3 has 15 residues. The CDR3 region is CASSLGAGSNQPQHF. CDR3 DNA: TGTGCCAGCAGTCTGGGGGCGGGTAGCAATCAGCCCCAGCATTTT.

The V gene is TRBV6-1, the J gene TRBJ2-7, with no clear D. Per the germline V gene, CDR1 is MNHNS and CDR2 is SASEGT. This CDR3 has 14 amino acids. Trimming pared 7 bases from V and 4 bases from J, leaving 17 bases between. Here the CDR3 reads CASMVASGLYEQYF. The CDR3 DNA is TGTGCCAGCATGGTGGCATCTGGGCTATACGAGCAGTACTTC.

This sequence joins TRBV28 and TRBJ2-5; 11 bases match TRBD2. The CDR3 loop spans 16 amino acids. Germline-derived CDR1 and CDR2 are MDHEN and SYDVKM. The trim removed 7 bases at V and 0 bases at J, leaving 7 bases unmatched. The chain's CDR3 is CASTSGLAVYQETQYF. DNA for the CDR3: TGTGCCAGCACCTCGGGACTAGCGGTGTACCAAGAGACCCAGTACTTC.

This clonotype was found once. The rearrangement joins TRBV9 to TRBJ2-7; the match to TRBD1 covers 7 bases. The CDR3 runs 15 residues. Per the germline V gene, CDR1 is SGDLS and CDR2 is YYNGEE. The ends lost 4 bases at V and 2 bases at J; junction bases unmatched: 9. The DNA for the CDR3 is TGTGCCAGCAGCACCAGACAGGGCATCCCCTACGAGCAGTACTTC. Amino acid sequence: CASSTRQGIPYEQYF.

The chain couples TRBV6-1 to TRBJ1-4; D is uncertain. The CDR3 is 18 amino acids. The V end was cut by 8 bases, the J end by 0 bases, with 22 bases between. CDR1 and CDR2 from the germline V gene are MNHNS and SASEGT. The CDR3 loop reads CASPQEKDPPTTNEKLFF. The CDR3 coding sequence is TGTGCCAGCCCCCAGGAGAAGGATCCCCCTACAACTAATGAAAAACTGTTTTTT.

The rearrangement uses TRBV9 and TRBJ2-7; 8 nucleotides match TRBD2. The ends lost 0 bases at V and 2 bases at J; junction bases unmatched: 10. Germline V lookup: CDR1 SGDLS, CDR2 YYNGEE. This CDR3 has 17 amino acids. The CDR3 bases are TGTGCCAGCAGCGTAGATGGGAGCGGGGGTGCGCCCTACGAGCAGTACTTC. Protein: CASSVDGSGGAPYEQYF.

This clonotype was detected only a few times. The J gene is TRBJ1-6, the V gene TRBV20-1, with D tentatively TRBD1 (5 bases). Trimming stripped 3 bases from V and 10 bases from J, with 22 bases between. The CDR3 is made up of 16 amino acids. Germline-derived CDR1 and CDR2 are DFQATT and SNEGSKA (reference sequence). The CDR3 region is CSARDQLQGQSSPLHF. DNA for the CDR3: TGCAGTGCTAGGGATCAGTTGCAGGGTCAAAGCTCACCCCTCCACTTT.

The rearrangement joins TRBV25-1 to TRBJ2-1; TRBD2 might be the D (5 bases). CDR3 length: 13 residues. Per the germline V gene, CDR1 is MGHDK and CDR2 is SYGVNS. V was clipped by 5 bases and J by 9 bases, with 14 bases between them. This chain's CDR3 is CASSPGLDLEQFF. Written as DNA, the CDR3 is TGTGCCAGCAGTCCCGGACTCGACCTTGAGCAGTTCTTC. The variable domain in full, completed from reference TRBV25-1 and TRBJ2-1, reads EADIYQTPRYLVIGTGKKITLECSQTMGHDKMYWYQQDPGMELHLIHYSYGVNSTEKGDLSSESTVSRIRTEHFPLTLESARPSHTSQYLCASSPGLDLEQFFGPGTRLTVL.

The chain combines TRBV29-1 with TRBJ2-2, with D maybe TRBD1 (6 bases). CDR1 is SQVTM, CDR2 ANQGSEA, per germline. Trimming pared 2 bases from V and 0 bases from J, leaving 7 bases between. The CDR3 contains 14 residues. The CDR3 loop reads CSVERTANTGELFF. The CDR3 DNA follows: TGCAGCGTTGAAAGGACAGCGAACACCGGGGAGCTGTTTTTT.

As DNA, the CDR3 is TGTGCCAGCAGTTTATCCGGGACAGGGGGTATTGGCTACACCTTC. Its protein product is CASSLSGTGGIGYTF. This rearrangement joins TRBV27 to TRBJ1-2; TRBD1 aligns across 11 bases. CDR3 length: 15 amino acids. V trimming: 0 bases; J trimming: 7 bases; junction bases outside the gene matches: 4. Germline V CDR1 and CDR2: MNHEY, SMNVEV (reference sequence).

This chain connects TRBV3-1 to TRBJ2-1; TRBD1 matches 8 bases. Germline values: CDR1 LGHDT, CDR2 YNNKEL (reference sequence). The CDR3 runs to 14 residues. The trim removed 3 bases at V and 7 bases at J, leaving 5 bases unmatched. CDR3 loop: CASSHDRGENEQFF. The CDR3 DNA follows: TGTGCCAGCAGCCACGACAGGGGAGAAAATGAGCAGTTCTTC.

This chain connects TRBV28 to TRBJ2-4; 9 bases align to TRBD2. After removal of 3 bases from V and 7 bases from J, the junction contained 7 bases not matched to a gene. This CDR3 contains 15 residues. Germline CDR1 is MDHEN and CDR2 is SYDVKM. The chain's CDR3 is CASSFPAGGSNIQYF. In DNA form, the CDR3 reads TGTGCCAGCAGTTTCCCAGCGGGAGGTTCCAACATTCAGTACTTC.

The rearrangement uses TRBV19 and TRBJ2-5; D is ambiguous. The CDR3 totals 13 residues. The germline CDR1 and CDR2 sequences are LNHDA and SQIVND (reference sequence). V gave up 4 bases and J gave up 5 bases, with 11 bases separating them. In DNA form, the CDR3 reads TGTGCCAGTAGTACCCTCTGGCGGGAGACCCAGTACTTC. It translates to CASSTLWRETQYF.

This clonotype was observed a handful of times. CDR3 residues: CASSLGQPYNEQFF. In nucleotides, the CDR3 is TGTGCCAGCAGTTTAGGACAGCCCTACAATGAGCAGTTCTTC. This chain connects TRBV12-3 or TRBV12-4 to TRBJ2-1; a possible D gene is TRBD1 (5 bases). The ends were cut back, 1 base at V and 2 bases at J, with 6 bases in the middle. The CDR3 has 14 residues.

The chain combines TRBV27 with TRBJ1-2; D is uncertain. This CDR3 has 14 amino acids. V was clipped by 6 bases and J by 4 bases, with 15 bases between them. Germline V gene data show CDR1 as MNHEY and CDR2 as SMNVEV (reference sequence). This CDR3 reads CASRFIWAPYGYTF. CDR3 coding DNA: TGTGCCAGCAGATTTATATGGGCGCCCTATGGCTACACCTTC.

The V gene is TRBV13, the J gene TRBJ2-1, with 12 bases identical to TRBD2. Trimming took 5 bases from V and 0 from J; bases not matched to a gene: 11. This CDR3 is built from 19 residues. Germline values: CDR1 PRHDT, CDR2 FYEKMQ (reference sequence). CDR3: CASSVPTSGSPSSYNEQFF. CDR3 coding DNA: TGTGCCAGCAGCGTCCCGACTAGCGGGAGCCCAAGCTCCTACAATGAGCAGTTCTTC.

This clonotype has a handful of counts. The V gene is TRBV20-1, the J gene TRBJ2-2; possibly TRBD1 or TRBD2 for D (6 bases each). V was pared by 5 bases and J by 6 bases, with 28 bases between. CDR3 length: 18 residues. Per germline, CDR1 DFQATT and CDR2 SNEGSKA (reference sequence). CDR3 nucleotides: TGCAGTGCTGAGGATCGTGTGGCTGGGGGGCGGTCGTCCGGGGAGCTGTTTTTT. This translates into CSAEDRVAGGRSSGELFF.

V is TRBV20-1 and J is TRBJ2-2, with no clear D. The CDR3 is 13 residues long. CDR1 DFQATT and CDR2 SNEGSKA come from the germline V gene (reference sequence). Trimming shortened V by 7 bases and J by 3 bases, and 12 bases separated the two germline ends. DNA for the CDR3: TGCAGTGTACGTTCCCAAGACACCGGGGAGCTGTTTTTT. Encoded protein: CSVRSQDTGELFF.

The chain is built from TRBV28 and TRBJ2-1, with D possibly matching TRBD2 (6 bases). V lost 8 bases and J 0 bases, leaving 11 bases between the germline ends. The CDR3 runs to 14 residues. The V gene's germline CDR1 is MDHEN and CDR2 SYDVKM. The CDR3 coding sequence is TGTGCCAGCGAGAGCGGGTACTCCTACAATGAGCAGTTCTTC. It codes for CASESGYSYNEQFF.

The rearrangement uses TRBV27 and TRBJ2-5; 8 positions match TRBD2. The germline CDR1 and CDR2 sequences are MNHEY and SMNVEV (reference sequence). Trimming removed 2 bases from V and 5 bases from J; junction bases left unmatched: 7. The CDR3 is made up of 15 amino acids. Here the CDR3 reads CASSLRVAGSETQYF. The DNA of the CDR3 is TGTGCCAGCAGTTTAAGGGTAGCGGGATCGGAGACCCAGTACTTC.

V and J are TRBV10-3 and TRBJ2-3, with D unresolved. From germline, CDR1 is ENHRY and CDR2 SYGVKD. Deletions cut 1 base from V and 0 bases from J, with 2 bases between. This CDR3 has 13 amino acids. The CDR3 loop reads CAISEYSTDTQYF. The DNA for the CDR3 is TGTGCCATCAGTGAGTACAGCACAGATACGCAGTATTTT.